The clone carrying this TCR beta chain was seen repeatedly, ten times or more. Its antigen is unknown. Constant-region reverse primers amplified full-length variable regions, followed by semi-nested Nested Universal Primer A PCR. TCRdb re-analysed the 5' RACE reads in MiXCR, keeping a single row per CDR3 protein. The sample contains some 54,000 distinct CDR3 sequences, approximately 17% of which appear only once. Germline loops: CDR1 DFQATT, CDR2 SNEGSKA (reference sequence). Trimming cost V 7 bases and J 1 base, with 7 bases left between them. The CDR3 loop spans 11 amino acids. Purified naive CD4+ T cells were depleted of CD25+ Tregs. Study-wide results and limits: Greatest tumor Treg TCR overlap was with tumor naive CD4+ cells. In terms of TCR gene usage, tumor memory CD4+ T cells clustered together with blood and lymph node memory CD4+ cells, as well as with lymph node naive CD4+ cells.

This TCR was recovered from a female donor with breast cancer. Sequenced input: naive CD4+ T cells sorted from blood. Subset indicated: naive CD4+ T cells, CD4+CD45RA+CD25-. The chain has TRBV20-1 and TRBJ2-5, with TRBD2 as a possible D gene (5 bases). The CDR3: CSGGSQETQYF. The CDR3 DNA is TGCAGTGGAGGGAGCCAAGAGACCCAGTACTTC.